The clone carrying this TCR beta chain was counted between two and nine times. These data come from a study of T-cell reconstitution after alpha-beta-depleted transplantation in children. Trimming took 0 bases from V and 3 from J, leaving 11 bases between them. The CDR3 is 16 amino acids. Per germline, CDR1 LGHNA and CDR2 YSLEER. During its preparation, the TCRbeta library received unique molecular identifiers. From the PCR reads, TCRdb called clonotypes with MiXCR, one entry per CDR3 protein. Among roughly 90,000 distinct CDR3 sequences listed, 9% to 15% were seen once. The sequence was collected from a human donor who donated a stem cell graft to a child with inherited bone marrow failure. Material: PBMCs from the stem cell graft donor, obtained from the stem cell graft. The V and J genes are TRBV4-3 and TRBJ2-2; perhaps TRBD1 as D (5 bases). CDR3 DNA sequence: TGCGCCAGCAGCCAAGAAGGTCAGGGATACACCGGGGAGCTGTTTTTT. This sequence encodes CASSQEGQGYTGELFF.